This is a list of T cell receptor beta chains from one sample in a study of OX40 agonist ivuxolimab in advanced cancers. Sequencing was performed with immunoSEQ multiplex PCR; in TCRdb, only in-frame clones are kept and a portion is missing. The sample has 100,000 to 150,000 clones, roughly 90% seen once. The material was CD4+ or CD8+ T cells sorted from blood, obtained in a trial of the OX40 agonist ivuxolimab. The source of these receptors is an adult with an advanced solid tumor such as melanoma, head and neck, liver or kidney cancer. CDR3s include the opening cysteine and the closing phenylalanine or tryptophan. Each record gives: CDR3 DNA, CDR3 protein, CDR3 length, D gene, clone size, J gene, V gene. D genes are given only for firm matches. Size is stated for part of the rows, as once, few or many counts, or as a class when the clone is expanded.

TGTGCCAGCAGCGCCTATAGATACGAGCAGTACTTC	CASSAYRYEQYF	12	-	once	TRBJ2-7	TRBV7-9
TGCGCCAGCAGCTTGATAGCGGGCTCGCCGGGGGAGACCCAGTACTTC	CASSLIAGSPGETQYF	16	TRBD2	once	TRBJ2-5	TRBV5-1
TGTGCCAGCAGCTTCGGGGTACAGGGGGCTCTGAATGTCGCTGGAAACACCATATATTTT	CASSFGVQGALNVAGNTIYF	20	TRBD1	-	TRBJ1-3	TRBV5-5
TGTGCCAGCAGCCGGGACAGGGGTGGAGGTCAGCCCCAGCATTTT	CASSRDRGGGQPQHF	15	TRBD1	-	TRBJ1-5	TRBV27
TGCGCCAGCAGCTTGGAAGCTTTCTCCTACGAGCAGTACTTC	CASSLEAFSYEQYF	14	-	-	TRBJ2-7	TRBV5-1
TGTGCCAGCAGTCCACGGGACAGCTTAGATCAGCCCCAGCATTTT	CASSPRDSLDQPQHF	15	TRBD1	-	TRBJ1-5	TRBV27
TGCGCCAGCAGCTTGGGTGGGGGGACAGTACAAGAGACCCAGTACTTC	CASSLGGGTVQETQYF	16	-	-	TRBJ2-5	TRBV5-1
TGTGCCAGCAGCCCAGGGGGACTAGCGGGAGTGGGTACAGATACGCAGTATTTT	CASSPGGLAGVGTDTQYF	18	TRBD2	-	TRBJ2-3	TRBV7-3
TGTGCCAGCAGTGGGGCGGGGTTCTCCTACGAGCAGTACTTC	CASSGAGFSYEQYF	14	-	-	TRBJ2-7	TRBV28
TGTGCCAGCAGACTACCGGGACATACCCCCTACGAGCAGTACTTC	CASRLPGHTPYEQYF	15	-	-	TRBJ2-7	TRBV6-1
TGTGCCAGCAGAGGACTAGCGGCCTACAATGAGCAGTTCTTC	CASRGLAAYNEQFF	14	TRBD2	-	TRBJ2-1	TRBV6-1
TGTGCCAGTAGTATACGTGGGATAACGGTCAATGAGCAGTTCTTC	CASSIRGITVNEQFF	15	-	-	TRBJ2-1	TRBV19
TGTGCCAGTAGTATGGTAGATATGGGGGAGCAGTACTTC	CASSMVDMGEQYF	13	-	-	TRBJ2-7	TRBV19
TGTGCCAGCAGCCCCAGTCCTGGAAACACCATATATTTT	CASSPSPGNTIYF	13	-	-	TRBJ1-3	TRBV9
TGCGCCAGCAGGGAGACTAGCGGATGGGGGGCCGGGGAGCTGTTTTTT	CASRETSGWGAGELFF	16	TRBD2	-	TRBJ2-2	TRBV10-1
TGTGCCAGCAGCTTAGCGCAGACGGGACTCCCCTACGAGCAGTACTTC	CASSLAQTGLPYEQYF	16	-	-	TRBJ2-7	TRBV7-2
TGTGCCAGCAGCTTAGCGGACAGGGGGCTAGGAAACACCATATATTTT	CASSLADRGLGNTIYF	16	TRBD1	-	TRBJ1-3	TRBV7-2
TGTGCCAGCAGCTTGAGCGGGGGGGGTAACAATGAGCAGTTCTTC	CASSLSGGGNNEQFF	15	TRBD2	-	TRBJ2-1	TRBV5-4
TGCGCCAGCAGCCCGCAGGGGTCCGGGGAGCTGTTTTTT	CASSPQGSGELFF	13	-	-	TRBJ2-2	TRBV5-1
TGTGCCAGCTCCCGGGCTAGCGGGACCTACAATGAGCAGTTCTTC	CASSRASGTYNEQFF	15	TRBD2	-	TRBJ2-1	TRBV18
TGTGCCAGCAGTGCACAGACAGGGGGCTATGGCTACACCTTC	CASSAQTGGYGYTF	14	TRBD1	few	TRBJ1-2	TRBV6-5
TGTGCCAGCAGCCCGAGGGGACCTAGCGGGAGCGAGCAGTACTTC	CASSPRGPSGSEQYF	15	TRBD2	-	TRBJ2-7	TRBV7-2
TGTGCCAGCAGCGTACTCACAGGACAGGGGGTGGGAGATACGCAGTATTTT	CASSVLTGQGVGDTQYF	17	TRBD1	-	TRBJ2-3	TRBV9
TGTGCTAGTGGTGCAGACGGACTAGCGCTCACCGGGGAGCTGTTTTTT	CASGADGLALTGELFF	16	TRBD2	-	TRBJ2-2	TRBV12-5
TGTGCCAGCTCACCGCGGGGACTAGCGGACCAAGAGACCCAGTACTTC	CASSPRGLADQETQYF	16	TRBD2	-	TRBJ2-5	TRBV18
TGTGCCAGCTCCCTAGGCAGGGAATACGAGCAGTACTTC	CASSLGREYEQYF	13	-	-	TRBJ2-7	TRBV18
TGCAGCGTTCCGATCACAGGGGGGCCTTCCGATGAGCAGTTCTTC	CSVPITGGPSDEQFF	15	TRBD1	-	TRBJ2-1	TRBV29-1
TGTGCCAGCAGGGGGTCCGGGTCCTCCTACGAGCAGTACTTC	CASRGSGSSYEQYF	14	-	-	TRBJ2-7	TRBV5-6
TGCAGCGTTGGAGGGGGAGACTCCTACAATGAGCAGTTCTTC	CSVGGGDSYNEQFF	14	-	-	TRBJ2-1	TRBV29-1
TGTGCCAGCTCACCTGGACAGGGTGAAGAAAAACTGTTTTTT	CASSPGQGEEKLFF	14	TRBD1	-	TRBJ1-4	TRBV18
TGTGCCAGCAGCTTAGGCCCCGGGACTATTTACAATGAGCAGTTCTTC	CASSLGPGTIYNEQFF	16	TRBD2	-	TRBJ2-1	TRBV7-3
TGTGCCAGTAGTAAGACAGGGGTCTCCTACGAGCAGTACTTC	CASSKTGVSYEQYF	14	TRBD1	-	TRBJ2-7	TRBV19
TGTGCCAGCAGCCCCCCTTCGGGACACGGATCAGATGGAAACACCATATATTTT	CASSPPSGHGSDGNTIYF	18	-	once	TRBJ1-3	TRBV5-4
TGCGCCAGCAGTCAAATCCGACTGCATGATGCTTTCTTT	CASSQIRLHDAFF	13	-	few	TRBJ1-1	TRBV23-1
TGTGCCAGCAGTTTAAAGCACGAGCAGTACTTC	CASSLKHEQYF	11	-	-	TRBJ2-7	TRBV28
TGTGCCAGCAGCATGGACAGGGGCGACCTTTTCTTT	CASSMDRGDLFF	12	TRBD1	once	TRBJ1-1	TRBV9